The text below deals with one TCR beta chain. Looked up from germline, CDR1 is SGDLS and CDR2 is YYNGEE. This CDR3 has 15 amino acids. The data were obtained in a study of T cells expressing NK-cell markers. Study-wide background: Among eight sequenced donors, seven carried HCMV seropositivity while one was seronegative.

TCRdb reprocessed the 5' RACE reads and keeps a single row for each CDR3 protein, giving no DNA. The specimen's table records 130,000 to 150,000 distinct CDR3 sequences. This receptor was taken from a man between 18 and 35 years old in good health. Sequencing used blood T cells: a sorted CD56 or NKG2C T cell subset, CD4+ or CD8+ T cells, or bulk PBMC T cells (not recorded which). The chain uses TRBV9 and TRBJ2-7; TCRdb picks TRBD1, but there is no DNA to check that call. The CDR3 protein is CASSVYGTGNDEQYF.